Detailed here is one TCR beta chain. The source of the sample is a study of OX40 agonist ivuxolimab in advanced cancers. The CDR3 is made up of 11 amino acids. Between the trimmed V and J ends, which lost 8 bases and 5 bases, there was a span of 9 bases. Germline values: CDR1 MNHEY, CDR2 SMNVEV (reference sequence). The assay was immunoSEQ multiplex PCR, and TCRdb's table has in-frame clones only and misses some. The sample lists over 95,000 clones, more than 85% occurring once. The sample was CD4+ or CD8+ T cells sorted from blood, taken in a trial of the OX40 agonist ivuxolimab. The genes are TRBV27 and TRBJ1-2; D not certain. This TCR derives from an adult with an advanced solid tumor such as melanoma, head and neck, liver or kidney cancer. CDR3: CASGVGYGYTF. The CDR3 nucleotides read TGTGCCAGCGGGGTGGGGTATGGCTACACCTTC.